This is a list of T cell receptor beta chains from one sample in a study of blood T cells in healthy people across ages. Each CDR3 protein gets one entry after TCRdb re-called the 5' RACE reads with MiXCR. The table shows about 640,000 distinct CDR3 sequences, with about 53% occurring only once. The sequencing input was blood. The receptors stem from a man aged 60 to 69 in good health. Both conserved end residues are part of each CDR3. The D gene is left open where the match is weak. Only part of the rows carry a size: once, few, many, or a class if the clone is expanded.

d_gene	v_gene	j_gene	abundance	CDR3nt	CDR3aa
NA	TRBV7-8	TRBJ1-1	NA	TGTGCCAGCAGTTCCGGGACGGTGAACACTGAAGCTTTCTTT	CASSSGTVNTEAFF
NA	TRBV12-3/TRBV12-4	TRBJ1-2	NA	TGTGCCAGCAGTTCACAGACCGGGGGGCGGGGTGGCTACACCTTC	CASSSQTGGRGGYTF
TRBD1	TRBV7-2	TRBJ2-7	NA	TGTGCCAGCAGCTTCGTAGGGACAGGGACAGCCGAGCAGTACTTC	CASSFVGTGTAEQYF
TRBD1	TRBV9	TRBJ1-2	NA	TGTGCCAGCAGCCCAACGACAGGGGTATCTTATGGCTACACCTTC	CASSPTTGVSYGYTF
NA	TRBV12-3/TRBV12-4	TRBJ1-1	NA	TGTGCCAGCAGTTCAAGGGTGGAAAGCAACACTGAAGCTTTCTTT	CASSSRVESNTEAFF
TRBD1	TRBV7-2	TRBJ1-2	once	TGTGCCAGCAGCTTAGGGGGCAGGGGGCGCGAGGGCTACACCTTC	CASSLGGRGREGYTF
TRBD1	TRBV25-1	TRBJ1-2	NA	TGTGCCAGCAGTGGGGGGGGACAGACCTATGGCTACACCTTC	CASSGGGQTYGYTF
TRBD1	TRBV7-2	TRBJ2-1	NA	TGTGCCAGCAGCTTAGGCCAGGGGGCGTGGAATGAGCAGTTCTTC	CASSLGQGAWNEQFF
NA	TRBV5-6	TRBJ2-3	once	TGTGCCAGCAGCTTGGAGGGCAGGGTAAACACAGATACGCAGTATTTT	CASSLEGRVNTDTQYF
TRBD2	TRBV28	TRBJ2-1	NA	TGTGCCAGCAGTTTAGCGGGGGGGCGCCACAATGAGCAGTTCTTC	CASSLAGGRHNEQFF
TRBD1	TRBV10-3	TRBJ1-6	NA	TGTGCCATCAGGGAGGGACAGACATATAATTCACCCCTCCACTTT	CAIREGQTYNSPLHF
NA	TRBV7-9	TRBJ1-6	NA	TGTGCCAGCAGCCCCCGTCTTGTGGGGGATTCACCCCTCCACTTT	CASSPRLVGDSPLHF
NA	TRBV5-1	TRBJ2-5	few	TGCGCCAGCAGCCCGGACAGTACCCAAGAGACCCAGTACTTC	CASSPDSTQETQYF
NA	TRBV6-5	TRBJ1-5	NA	TGTGCCAGCAGTTTCCGGCTGGACCAGCCCCAGCATTTT	CASSFRLDQPQHF
NA	TRBV9	TRBJ1-2	few	TGTGCCAGCAGCCCCTCCGGGTTCTATGGCTACACCTTC	CASSPSGFYGYTF
TRBD1	TRBV5-1	TRBJ1-4	NA	TGCGCCAGCAAACCTCAGGGGGGAGGTGAAAAACTGTTTTTT	CASKPQGGGEKLFF
NA	TRBV29-1	TRBJ2-5	few	TGCAGCGTTGAAGTCGGGCACGGGGAGACCCAGTACTTC	CSVEVGHGETQYF
TRBD2	TRBV20-1	TRBJ2-7	NA	TGCAGTGCTAGAGGGACTAGCGGGAACAATCCCTACGAGCAGTACTTC	CSARGTSGNNPYEQYF
NA	TRBV28	TRBJ1-5	NA	TGTGCCGGGGGGGTAATTGGCAATCAGCCCCAGCATTTT	CAGGVIGNQPQHF
NA	TRBV5-6	TRBJ2-1	NA	TGTGCCAGCAGCCCCCCCGACGGGCCAGGGGATGAGCAGTTCTTC	CASSPPDGPGDEQFF
TRBD1	TRBV6-1	TRBJ2-1	NA	TGTGCCAGCAGTATCAGGGGACAGCCCTCCTACAATGAGCAGTTCTTC	CASSIRGQPSYNEQFF
TRBD2	TRBV5-1	TRBJ2-5	NA	TGCGCCAGCAGGGCCCAGGGGACTAGGGCGGAGACCCAGTACTTC	CASRAQGTRAETQYF